Listed below are T cell receptor beta chains from one sample, sequenced in a study of shared clonotypes between healthy human individuals. This table comes from immunoSEQ multiplex PCR, and its TCRdb copy is limited to in-frame clones, with some not included. The table shows more than 2 million clones, with about 94% occurring only once. Sequencing was done on a sample of naive CD8+ T cells from PBMCs. These receptors all come from a young man in good health. Some clones in this sample may be carry-over from other donors' samples. CDR3s include the opening cysteine and the closing phenylalanine or tryptophan. Fields, in order: CDR3 DNA, CDR3 protein, D gene, V gene, clone size, J gene. A D gene is named only where the DNA matches it firmly. The listing skips clone size in some rows; elsewhere it reads once, few, many or a size class.

DNA: TGCGCCAGCAGCCAGTGGTCTAGCGCTGAAGCTTTCTTT; CDR3: CASSQWSSAEAFF; D: .; V: TRBV4-1; size: .; J: TRBJ1-1
DNA: TGTGCCAGCAGTTACTCTTATTTGGTGGGGAACACTGAAGCTTTCTTT; CDR3: CASSYSYLVGNTEAFF; D: .; V: TRBV6-5; size: .; J: TRBJ1-1
DNA: TGTGCCAGCAGTTTCGGGACTAGTAAGATAGATACGCAGTATTTT; CDR3: CASSFGTSKIDTQYF; D: TRBD2; V: TRBV27; size: .; J: TRBJ2-3
DNA: TGTGCCAGCAGCCCGACAGGGCCCGAGCAGTACTTC; CDR3: CASSPTGPEQYF; D: TRBD1; V: TRBV7-9; size: .; J: TRBJ2-7
DNA: TGCAGCGTCGTTAGGACTAGCCTACCATCGGCAGATACGCAGTATTTT; CDR3: CSVVRTSLPSADTQYF; D: TRBD2; V: TRBV29-1; size: .; J: TRBJ2-3
DNA: TGTGCCAGCAGCGTAGACGGGGGCCGGGGTTATGGCTACACCTTC; CDR3: CASSVDGGRGYGYTF; D: .; V: TRBV9; size: .; J: TRBJ1-2
DNA: TGCGCCAGCAGCCTCTCCAGGGGCTACTCCTACGAGCAGTACTTC; CDR3: CASSLSRGYSYEQYF; D: .; V: TRBV4-1; size: .; J: TRBJ2-7
DNA: TGTGCCAGCAGCCAATTGAATCAGGACACTGAAGCTTTCTTT; CDR3: CASSQLNQDTEAFF; D: .; V: TRBV16; size: once; J: TRBJ1-1
DNA: TGTGCCAGCAGCGTAGGACGGGGGAACACTGAAGCTTTCTTT; CDR3: CASSVGRGNTEAFF; D: .; V: TRBV9; size: .; J: TRBJ1-1
DNA: TGTGCCAGCAGACGGCGCGGGTACAATGAGCAGTTCTTC; CDR3: CASRRRGYNEQFF; D: .; V: TRBV27; size: .; J: TRBJ2-1
DNA: TGTGCCAGCAGCCGGGGTGGCTGGTCCGAGCAGTACTTC; CDR3: CASSRGGWSEQYF; D: .; V: TRBV4-2; size: .; J: TRBJ2-7
DNA: TGTGCCAGCAGTCACGCGACCGCGGAGGGGACCCATGGCTACACCTTC; CDR3: CASSHATAEGTHGYTF; D: .; V: TRBV28; size: .; J: TRBJ1-2
DNA: TGCGCCAGCAGCCAAGAGCTAGCGGGAGCTCCTGAGCAGTTCTTC; CDR3: CASSQELAGAPEQFF; D: TRBD2; V: TRBV4-3; size: .; J: TRBJ2-1
DNA: TGTGCCAGCTCACCAGCTAGGACGAACTACGAGCAGTACTTC; CDR3: CASSPARTNYEQYF; D: .; V: TRBV18; size: .; J: TRBJ2-7
DNA: TGTGCCAGCAGTTTGGATCGAGGGGGCTACAGTGAGCAGTTCTTC; CDR3: CASSLDRGGYSEQFF; D: TRBD1; V: TRBV27; size: once; J: TRBJ2-1
DNA: TGTGCCAGCAGTGAAATCACAATGAACACTGAAGCTTTCTTT; CDR3: CASSEITMNTEAFF; D: .; V: TRBV6-1; size: .; J: TRBJ1-1
DNA: TGTGCCAGCAGCTCGGGACTAGCGGGGTACGAGCAGTACTTC; CDR3: CASSSGLAGYEQYF; D: TRBD2; V: TRBV7-9; size: .; J: TRBJ2-7
DNA: TGTGCCAGCAGCATCCCCCGGGGCCTGAACACTGAAGCTTTCTTT; CDR3: CASSIPRGLNTEAFF; D: .; V: TRBV11-2; size: .; J: TRBJ1-1
DNA: TGTGCCAGCAGCCCTATCCGGGTCCACACTGAAGCTTTCTTT; CDR3: CASSPIRVHTEAFF; D: .; V: TRBV27; size: .; J: TRBJ1-1
DNA: TGTGCCAGCAGCCAAGTTTCAGGGGATAATCAGCCCCAGCATTTT; CDR3: CASSQVSGDNQPQHF; D: .; V: TRBV4-2; size: .; J: TRBJ1-5
DNA: TGTGCCAGCAGCCCCAAGGGACTGGGTTCCTACGAGCAGTACTTC; CDR3: CASSPKGLGSYEQYF; D: .; V: TRBV7-9; size: .; J: TRBJ2-7
DNA: TGTGCCAGCAGTCCCCAGGGGCCCCTCTACAATGAGCAGTTCTTC; CDR3: CASSPQGPLYNEQFF; D: .; V: TRBV6-5; size: once; J: TRBJ2-1
DNA: TGTGCCAGCAGTTTCACGGTCGGATACCAAGAGACCCAGTACTTC; CDR3: CASSFTVGYQETQYF; D: .; V: TRBV28; size: once; J: TRBJ2-5
DNA: TGTGCCAGTAGTGCCACACTAGCGGGAGGCTACGAGCAGTACTTC; CDR3: CASSATLAGGYEQYF; D: TRBD2; V: TRBV19; size: .; J: TRBJ2-7
DNA: TGTGCCATCAGTGAGGGGGGGGGAATTATTGCGGAGCAGTACTTC; CDR3: CAISEGGGIIAEQYF; D: TRBD2; V: TRBV10-3; size: .; J: TRBJ2-5
DNA: TGTGCCACCAGCAGAGATCGGGGGGAACAGAGCAGGGGCGAGCAGTACTTC; CDR3: CATSRDRGEQSRGEQYF; D: .; V: TRBV15; size: .; J: TRBJ2-7
DNA: TGTGCCAGCAGTCCCAGGGGGCAAGGTGAAGCTTTCTTT; CDR3: CASSPRGQGEAFF; D: TRBD1; V: TRBV6-1; size: once; J: TRBJ1-1
DNA: .; CDR3: CASSVGPGLAGGEQFF; D: .; V: TRBV9; size: .; J: TRBJ2-1
DNA: TGTGCCAGCAGTGAAGGGAAGGGCACTGAAGCTTTCTTT; CDR3: CASSEGKGTEAFF; D: .; V: TRBV2; size: once; J: TRBJ1-1
DNA: TGTGCCAGTAGTCTTGGGCGGGGGAACACTGAAGCTTTCTTT; CDR3: CASSLGRGNTEAFF; D: .; V: TRBV19; size: .; J: TRBJ1-1
DNA: TGCGCCAGCACCGGATGGGGGGGGCAGGGCTCCTACGAGCAGTACTTC; CDR3: CASTGWGGQGSYEQYF; D: .; V: TRBV5-1; size: .; J: TRBJ2-7
DNA: TGTGCCAGCAGCTTAAAGAAGGGGACAGGGAGGCTAACTAATGAAAAACTGTTTTTT; CDR3: CASSLKKGTGRLTNEKLFF; D: TRBD1; V: TRBV7-6; size: .; J: TRBJ1-4
DNA: TGTGCCAGCAGTTTGTGGGTCGGCAGATACAATGAGCAGTTCTTC; CDR3: CASSLWVGRYNEQFF; D: .; V: TRBV27; size: .; J: TRBJ2-1
DNA: TGTGCCAGCAGCTCTGACCCGAGCTTGAACACTGAAGCTTTCTTT; CDR3: CASSSDPSLNTEAFF; D: .; V: TRBV7-9; size: .; J: TRBJ1-1
DNA: TGTGCCAGCAGCCAAGCGAGGGTTGACGAGACCCAGTACTTC; CDR3: CASSQARVDETQYF; D: .; V: TRBV4-2; size: .; J: TRBJ2-5
DNA: TGTGCCAGCAGTCTCGGACTCGGGACTAGCGGGAGCCTTAGCTCCTACAATGAGCAGTTCTTC; CDR3: CASSLGLGTSGSLSSYNEQFF; D: TRBD2; V: TRBV28; size: .; J: TRBJ2-1
DNA: TGTGCCAGCAGCTTAGTGGAAAATGGCGAGCAGTACTTC; CDR3: CASSLVENGEQYF; D: .; V: TRBV7-2; size: .; J: TRBJ2-7